The subject of this entry is one TCR beta chain. Its antigen is as yet unknown. The sample is drawn from a study of OX40 agonist ivuxolimab in advanced cancers. Study details: Patients were 82.7% male with ages about 23 to 80, mean about 65.

With autoimmune disease history or systemic immunosuppression, patients were excluded. General study points: In the expanded peripheral T cells, antigen specificity was never determined. Relative to CD4+, CD8+ T cells held more expanded clones on average.

Produced via immunoSEQ multiplex PCR; TCRdb's table is partial and in-frame only. The sample records roughly 16,000 clones, around 67% being singletons. CDR1 is SGDLS and CDR2 is YYNGEE in the germline V gene. V gave up 0 bases and J gave up 4 bases, with 6 bases separating them. The CDR3 extends over 13 amino acids. The sequencing here drew on CD4+ or CD8+ T cells sorted from blood, taken in a trial of the OX40 agonist ivuxolimab. This chain joins TRBV9 and TRBJ2-3; D is uncertain. This clonotype originated in an adult with an advanced solid tumor such as melanoma, head and neck, liver or kidney cancer. The CDR3 protein is CASSVVTADTQYF. The CDR3 DNA reads as TGTGCCAGCAGCGTAGTTACGGCAGATACGCAGTATTTT. The full variable domain, with the rest looked up from reference TRBV9 and TRBJ2-3, is DSGVTQTPKHLITATGQRVTLRCSPRSGDLSVYWYQQSLDQGLQFLIQYYNGEERAKGNILERFSAQQFPDLHSELNLSSLELGDSALYFCASSVVTADTQYFGPGTRLTVL.